This T cell receptor (beta chain) stems from a study of radiotherapy plus CTLA-4 blockade in lung cancer. Study-wide results and limits: Expansion of tumor-derived TCR clones was observed in blood after radiotherapy plus ipilimumab.

Produced via immunoSEQ multiplex PCR; TCRdb's table is partial and in-frame only. The table lists roughly 110,000 clones, around 85% of them singletons. CDR1 and CDR2 from the germline V gene are KGHSH and LQKENI. V was pared by 4 bases and J by 6 bases, with 5 bases of the junction left unmatched. CDR3 length equals 13 residues. About this clone: The antigen is not known.

Here the sequenced sample was peripheral blood, taken from a patient treated with radiotherapy plus ipilimumab. V is TRBV18 and J is TRBJ1-1; 7 nucleotides match TRBD1. This receptor was taken from a human donor with non-small cell lung cancer that progressed on radiotherapy plus ipilimumab. Some clones in this sample may be carry-over from other donors' samples. CDR3 sequence reads: CASSQGAGAEAFF. The CDR3 bases are TGTGCCAGCTCACAGGGGGCTGGGGCTGAAGCTTTCTTT.